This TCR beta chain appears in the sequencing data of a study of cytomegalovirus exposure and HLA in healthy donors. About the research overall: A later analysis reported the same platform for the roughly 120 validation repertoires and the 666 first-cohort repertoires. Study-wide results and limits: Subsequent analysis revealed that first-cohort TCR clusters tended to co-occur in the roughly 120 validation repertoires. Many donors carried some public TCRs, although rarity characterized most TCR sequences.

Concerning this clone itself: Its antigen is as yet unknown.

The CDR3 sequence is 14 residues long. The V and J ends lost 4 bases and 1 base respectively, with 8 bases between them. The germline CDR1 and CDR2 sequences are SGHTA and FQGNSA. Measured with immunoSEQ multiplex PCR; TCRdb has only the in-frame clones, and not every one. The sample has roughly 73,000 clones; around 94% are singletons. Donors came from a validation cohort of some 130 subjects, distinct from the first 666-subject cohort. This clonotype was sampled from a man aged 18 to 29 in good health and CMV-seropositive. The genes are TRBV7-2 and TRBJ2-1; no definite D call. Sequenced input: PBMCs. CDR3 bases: TGTGCCAGCAGCTCCCCCGGTTCCTACAATGAGCAGTTCTTC. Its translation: CASSSPGSYNEQFF.